The 29 T cell receptor beta chains presented below share a single source sample, sequenced in a study of shared clonotypes between healthy human individuals (TCRdb year 2020). Receptor libraries were prepared by the immunoSEQ multiplex PCR assay. TCRdb's version of the immuneACCESS table is confined to in-frame rearrangements and falls short of the full clone set. An unresolved V gene accounts for under half of the shortfall where checked; the remainder is of unknown origin. The sample table holds around 2,000,000 clones, of which around 96% were seen once. The leading ten clones occupy about 1.1% of the sample. CD8 naive samples were obtained by positive selection for CCR7 among CD45RO-negative cells, yielding a CD45RA+CCR7+ population from which TemRA cells were excluded. Sequenced material: naive CD8+ T cells sorted from blood. Reading the label with the study, this specimen's cell subset or site is: CD45RA+CCR7+. The receptors were sampled from a young man in good health.

CDR3 protein: CASSLVGAGAYEQYF. The DNA for the CDR3 is TGTGCCAGCAGCCTAGTGGGGGCCGGGGCCTACGAGCAGTACTTC. The V call is TRBV13, the J call TRBJ2-7; D is possibly TRBD1 (6 bases). With 5 bases removed from V and 2 bases from J, the gap between germline ends came to 16 bases. The length of the CDR3 is 15 residues. Germline-derived CDR1 and CDR2 are PRHDT and FYEKMQ (reference sequence).

The count of this clone is one. The V gene is TRBV14, the J gene TRBJ2-5; either TRBD1 or TRBD2 may fit D (5 bases each). The V gene's germline CDR1 is SGHDN and CDR2 FVKESK. Trimming took 4 bases from V and 5 from J, leaving 17 bases between them. This CDR3 contains 15 residues. The CDR3 region has the DNA TGTGCCAGCAGCCCAGGGACGGCCGGGTGGGAGACCCAGTACTTC. This gives the protein CASSPGTAGWETQYF.

V is TRBV27 and J is TRBJ1-1, with TRBD1 matching over 7 bases. V lost 5 bases and J lost 0; bases outside the gene matches: 3. CDR1 and CDR2 (germline): MNHEY, SMNVEV (reference sequence). The CDR3 loop spans 14 amino acids. The CDR3 is CASSNRGLNTEAFF. For the CDR3, the DNA is TGTGCCAGCAGTAACAGGGGTCTGAACACTGAAGCTTTCTTT.

This chain connects TRBV7-9 to TRBJ2-3; no clear D. The germline V gene has CDR1 SEHNR and CDR2 FQNEAQ (reference sequence). Between the trimmed V and J ends, which lost 5 bases and 5 bases, there was a span of 14 bases. This CDR3 spans 14 amino acids. In DNA, the CDR3 is TGTGCCAGCAGCGGACCAGGACCAGGAGATACGCAGTATTTT. It specifies CASSGPGPGDTQYF.

Details on this clone: The junction does not match germline at one end; this may be a read error. This chain links TRBV7-9 with TRBJ1-1; 9 bases match TRBD1. The germline CDR1 and CDR2 sequences are SEHNR and FQNEAQ (reference sequence). The CDR3 sequence is 18 residues long. CDR3 residues: CASSTLRDREGWDTETFF. In DNA form, the CDR3 reads TGTGCCAGCAGCACACTCCGGGACAGGGAAGGGTGGGACACTGAAACTTTCTTT.

This clone was detected once. V and J are TRBV4-3 and TRBJ1-5, with TRBD1 as a possible D gene (6 bases). CDR3 size: 15 residues. The V and J ends lost 0 bases and 5 bases respectively, with 11 bases between them. Germline loops: CDR1 LGHNA, CDR2 YSLEER. CDR3 DNA: TGCGCCAGCAGCCAAGATCCGGGACAATATCAGCCCCAGCATTTT. This translates into CASSQDPGQYQPQHF.

The count of this clone is one. This chain connects TRBV4-3 to TRBJ2-7, with no clear D. V was trimmed by 1 base and J by 3 bases, leaving 13 bases between them. This CDR3 is built from 15 residues. Germline V gene data show CDR1 as LGHNA and CDR2 as YSLEER. CDR3 sequence: CASSQGWGRDYEQYF. The CDR3 nucleotides read TGCGCCAGCAGCCAAGGTTGGGGTCGAGACTACGAGCAGTACTTC.

The V call is TRBV29-1, the J call TRBJ2-5; the match to TRBD1 covers 8 bases. The CDR3 is 13 residues long. V dropped 6 bases and J dropped 4; count of bases not matched to a gene: 7. Germline CDR1 and CDR2: SQVTM and ANQGSEA. This chain's CDR3 is CSVDRTGSETQYF. The DNA for the CDR3 is TGCAGCGTGGACAGGACAGGGTCAGAGACCCAGTACTTC. Based on the CDR3 plus reference TRBV29-1 and TRBJ2-5, the full variable domain is SAVISQKPSRDICQRGTSLTIQCQVDSQVTMMFWYRQQPGQSLTLIATANQGSEATYESGFVIDKFPISRPNLTFSTLTVSNMSPEDSSIYLCSVDRTGSETQYFGPGTRLLVL.

V usage is TRBV28 and J usage is TRBJ1-5, with D possibly matching TRBD1 (6 bases). CDR3 size: 15 residues. Germline V lookup: CDR1 MDHEN, CDR2 SYDVKM. With 5 bases removed from V and 3 bases from J, the gap between germline ends came to 14 bases. The CDR3 here is CASSPTGQNNQPQHF. CDR3 in DNA: TGTGCCAGCAGTCCGACCGGACAGAACAATCAGCCCCAGCATTTT. Full variable domain (missing parts from reference TRBV28 and TRBJ1-5): DVKVTQSSRYLVKRTGEKVFLECVQDMDHENMFWYRQDPGLGLRLIYFSYDVKMKEKGDIPEGYSVSREKKERFSLILESASTNQTSMYLCASSPTGQNNQPQHFGDGTRLSIL.

V and J are TRBV2 and TRBJ1-1; 9 nucleotides align to TRBD1. Germline V lookup: CDR1 SNHLY, CDR2 FYNNEI. V dropped 10 bases and J dropped 5; count of bases not matched to a gene: 14. The CDR3 is 15 residues long. This CDR3 is CATTGDREGETEAFF. The CDR3 nucleotides read TGTGCCACCACCGGGGACAGGGAGGGAGAGACTGAAGCTTTCTTT.

The chain uses TRBV2 and TRBJ2-3, with 9 positions matching TRBD1. CDR3 length: 14 amino acids. The trim removed 5 bases at V and 3 bases at J, leaving 3 bases unmatched. Germline CDR1 and CDR2: SNHLY and FYNNEI. In DNA form, the CDR3 reads TGTGCCAGCAGTCAGGACAGGGGAACAGATACGCAGTATTTT. Amino acid sequence: CASSQDRGTDTQYF. Filled out from reference TRBV2 and TRBJ2-3, the complete variable domain reads EPEVTQTPSHQVTQMGQEVILRCVPISNHLYFYWYRQILGQKVEFLVSFYNNEISEKSEIFDDQFSVERPDGSNFTLKIRSTKLEDSAMYFCASSQDRGTDTQYFGPGTRLTVL.

This chain uses TRBV2 with TRBJ1-2; maybe TRBD1 (5 bases). CDR1 and CDR2 (germline): SNHLY, FYNNEI. This CDR3 is built from 15 residues. V was cut by 8 bases and J by 2 bases, with 18 bases left in between. CDR3 nucleotide sequence: TGTGCCAGCTTTAGAGGGGCAGGAGGAAACTATGGCTACACCTTC. Amino acids: CASFRGAGGNYGYTF.

A remark on this clone: Different DNA sequences within this sample yield the same CDR3. The chain employs TRBV6-5 and TRBJ1-1, with 9 bases fitting TRBD1. Germline trimming cut 4 bases from V and 4 bases from J; bases unmatched to any gene: 4. Germline CDR1 and CDR2: MNHEY and SVGAGI. The CDR3 is made up of 14 amino acids. As DNA, the CDR3 is TGTGCCAGCAGTTCCGGGACAGGGAGCACTGAAGCTTTCTTT. Encoded protein: CASSSGTGSTEAFF.

This clone has just one count. The rearrangement uses TRBV4-1 and TRBJ2-1; the D gene is possibly TRBD2 (6 bases). Looked up from germline, CDR1 is MGHRA and CDR2 is YSYEKL. This CDR3 is 15 amino acids long. Trimming pared 0 bases from V and 7 bases from J, leaving 13 bases between. CDR3 loop: CASSQDETGDNEQFF. In DNA form, the CDR3 reads TGCGCCAGCAGCCAAGATGAAACGGGAGATAATGAGCAGTTCTTC.

This chain joins TRBV7-9 and TRBJ1-3; the D is unclear. The V and J ends lost 7 bases and 0 bases respectively, with 13 bases between them. Germline CDR1 reads SEHNR; CDR2 reads FQNEAQ (reference sequence). The CDR3 length is 15 residues. The CDR3 here is CASTIPGSSGNTIYF. CDR3 sequence (DNA): TGTGCCAGCACCATCCCGGGAAGCTCTGGAAACACCATATATTTT.

J is TRBJ1-2 and V is TRBV28, with a weak D call TRBD1 (6 bases). Germline assignment: CDR1 MDHEN and CDR2 SYDVKM. CDR3 length: 14 amino acids. The V and J ends lost 0 bases and 4 bases respectively, with 9 bases between them. The CDR3 nucleotides are TGTGCCAGCAGTTTATGGGGGGGCACCTATGGCTACACCTTC. Protein product: CASSLWGGTYGYTF.

The count of this clone is one. This chain joins TRBV13 and TRBJ2-2; D is perhaps TRBD1 (6 bases). V was clipped by 8 bases and J by 8 bases, with 15 bases between them. CDR1 PRHDT and CDR2 FYEKMQ come from the germline V gene (reference sequence). The CDR3 length is 13 residues. The CDR3 nucleotides read TGTGCCAGCGTAACGGGCAGGGGAGGGGAGCTGTTTTTT. Protein product: CASVTGRGGELFF.

The chain recombines TRBV6-6 with TRBJ2-2; 9 bases align to TRBD2. J gave up 1 base and V 7 bases, and 4 bases lay outside the gene matches. CDR3 size: 15 residues. Germline assignment: CDR1 MNHNY and CDR2 SVGAGI (reference sequence). CDR3 DNA sequence: TGTGCCAGCATCCTAGCGGGGATGAACACCGGGGAGCTGTTTTTT. It codes for CASILAGMNTGELFF.

The chain has TRBV5-1 and TRBJ1-1; D unresolved. This CDR3 is built from 12 residues. Trimming pared 4 bases from V and 1 base from J, leaving 5 bases between. The V gene's germline CDR1 is SGHRS and CDR2 YFSETQ. CDR3 in DNA: TGCGCCAGCAGCCAAGAGAACACTGAAGCTTTCTTT. Protein sequence: CASSQENTEAFF.

The rearrangement links TRBV9 to TRBJ1-4, with 9 bases that match TRBD1. Per the germline V gene, CDR1 is SGDLS and CDR2 is YYNGEE. The CDR3 covers 16 residues. Germline trimming cut 2 bases from V and 3 bases from J; bases unmatched to any gene: 5. The CDR3 is CASSVQQGAANEKLFF. DNA of the CDR3: TGTGCCAGCAGCGTCCAACAGGGGGCAGCTAATGAAAAACTGTTTTTT.

This chain uses TRBV29-1 with TRBJ1-1; a possible D gene is TRBD1 (5 bases). Germline CDR1 is SQVTM and CDR2 is ANQGSEA. V lost 7 bases and J lost 11, with 20 bases in between. This CDR3 has 12 residues. The CDR3 bases are TGCAGCGCCTGGGGGGTAGAGAAAGAGGCTTTCTTT. This translates into CSAWGVEKEAFF.

A single count supports this clone. V gene TRBV30 combines with J gene TRBJ2-1; D is possibly TRBD2 (5 bases). Germline assignment: CDR1 GTSNPN and CDR2 SVGIG (reference sequence). Trimming removed 0 bases at V and 2 bases at J, with 11 bases between. The CDR3 covers 15 residues. The CDR3 nucleotides read TGTGCCTGGAGTGTGGACGGGGAACCCTACAATGAGCAGTTCTTC. Translating it yields CAWSVDGEPYNEQFF.

The rearrangement uses TRBV7-8 and TRBJ2-3; unclear D gene. The CDR3 is made up of 13 amino acids. Germline V gene lookup returns CDR1 SGHVS and CDR2 FQNEAQ. Trimming cost V 3 bases and J 6 bases, with 10 bases left between them. CDR3: CASSFNPEDTQYF. CDR3 nucleotides: TGTGCCAGCAGCTTCAACCCGGAGGATACGCAGTATTTT.

The chain couples TRBV29-1 to TRBJ2-7, with a possible D match to TRBD1 (6 bases). The CDR3 totals 13 residues. Deletions cut 6 bases from V and 7 bases from J, with 19 bases between. Looked up from germline, CDR1 is SQVTM and CDR2 is ANQGSEA. The CDR3 sequence: CSVDGGQEIEQYF. For the CDR3, the DNA is TGCAGCGTCGATGGGGGCCAGGAAATTGAGCAGTACTTC.

The chain joins TRBV11-2 to TRBJ2-1, with D tentatively TRBD2 (5 bases). The CDR3 runs to 16 residues. Per germline, CDR1 SGHAT and CDR2 FQNNGV. The V gene lost 3 bases and the J gene lost 0 bases, with 12 bases spanning the gap. CDR3 sequence: CASSFSEDYSYNEQFF. The CDR3 DNA is TGTGCCAGCAGCTTTAGCGAGGATTACTCCTACAATGAGCAGTTCTTC.

For this clone: The same CDR3 arises from other DNA sequences in this sample as well. The chain employs TRBV9 and TRBJ2-3; D is uncertain. The CDR3 covers 14 residues. Between the trimmed V and J ends, which lost 0 bases and 0 bases, there was a span of 5 bases. Germline V gives CDR1 SGDLS, CDR2 YYNGEE. The CDR3 sequence: CASSVGSSTDTQYF. The CDR3 DNA follows: TGTGCCAGCAGCGTAGGATCTAGCACAGATACGCAGTATTTT.

The genes are TRBV27 and TRBJ2-3; 9 nucleotides align to TRBD2. CDR3 length: 17 residues. Per germline, CDR1 MNHEY and CDR2 SMNVEV (reference sequence). V dropped 0 bases and J dropped 0; count of bases not matched to a gene: 4. The CDR3 DNA reads TGTGCCAGCAGTTTATCCCCCACTAGCGGGAGCACAGATACGCAGTATTTT. Its translation is CASSLSPTSGSTDTQYF.

The V gene is TRBV7-8, the J gene TRBJ2-7; a possible D gene is TRBD1 (6 bases). Trimming stripped 4 bases from V and 1 base from J, with 17 bases between. The CDR3 sequence is 16 residues long. The germline V gene encodes CDR1 SGHVS and CDR2 FQNEAQ. CDR3 DNA sequence: TGTGCCAGCAGCTATAGCATGGGGGCAGGGTCCTACGAGCAGTACTTC. This gives the protein CASSYSMGAGSYEQYF.

The V and J genes are TRBV28 and TRBJ2-7, with TRBD1 matching over 8 bases. Germline trimming cut 2 bases from V and 2 bases from J; bases unmatched to any gene: 8. The CDR3 loop spans 16 amino acids. From germline, CDR1 is MDHEN and CDR2 SYDVKM. In DNA, the CDR3 is TGTGCCAGCAGTTTAGGTACGACAGGGGCTGCCTACGAGCAGTACTTC. This translates into CASSLGTTGAAYEQYF. Filled out from reference TRBV28 and TRBJ2-7, the complete variable domain reads DVKVTQSSRYLVKRTGEKVFLECVQDMDHENMFWYRQDPGLGLRLIYFSYDVKMKEKGDIPEGYSVSREKKERFSLILESASTNQTSMYLCASSLGTTGAAYEQYFGPGTRLTVT.